What follows describes a single T cell receptor (beta chain). The CDR3 consists of 17 residues. V lost 2 bases to trimming and J lost 3 bases, with 18 bases between them. Germline V gene data show CDR1 as MGHRA and CDR2 as YSYEKL. The data derive from a study of technical replicates of blood from several donors. TCRdb keeps only in-frame clones here, not all; method: immunoSEQ multiplex PCR. The repertoire includes about 73,000 clones, 90% to 95% of them detected once, and roughly 0.25% sits in the top ten. Sequencing was carried out using T cells isolated from PBMCs. The chain carries TRBV4-1 and TRBJ2-3; D might be TRBD2 (6 bases). The receptor comes from a human donor in good health. DNA of the CDR3: TGCGCCAGCAGCCAACCCACCCGGGACTTAAGAACAGATACGCAGTATTTT. Translated: CASSQPTRDLRTDTQYF.